This TCR beta chain is from a study of Ad26.COV2.S vaccination and SARS-CoV-2 variants. Study-level information: The Ad26.COV2.S arm of the COV1001 trial was where the donor was placed.

Treatment given: some 20 received Ad26.COV2.S at low or high dose, single or two shots; 5 received placebo; per-sample allocation not given. Specimen acquisition occurred on day 63 following the initial vaccine or placebo injection. The shot given was an Ad26 vector that makes Wuhan-strain SARS-CoV-2 spike. Trimming took 4 bases from V and 8 from J; bases not matched to a gene: 11. This CDR3 region has 14 residues. The V gene's germline CDR1 is SGHRS and CDR2 YFSETQ. In the case of this clone: The target antigen is unknown.

The data were produced by immunoSEQ multiplex PCR, yet TCRdb's version contains in-frame clones alone and is incomplete. The sample shows about 460,000 clones, 89% of them seen only once. Notes on the study in general: Possibly, TCR breadth and depth analyses underestimated total T cell responses.

This TCR was recovered from a person between 18 and 65 years old who received the Ad26.COV2.S COVID-19 vaccine or a placebo. The sequencing used peripheral blood, collected in a trial of Ad26.COV2.S vaccine versus placebo. This chain uses TRBV5-1 with TRBJ1-2, with 7 bases that match TRBD1. The CDR3, as DNA: TGCGCCAGCAGCATGAACGGAGGGGGCAACGGCTACACCTTC. It yields the protein CASSMNGGGNGYTF.